The 30 T cell receptor beta chains below were found in one sample sequenced in a study of shared clonotypes between healthy human individuals. Sequenced by immunoSEQ multiplex PCR; TCRdb stores in-frame clones only, minus some. The data hold fewer than 650,000 clones, with over 60% observed a single time. Material: PBMCs. Every receptor here comes from a woman aged 40 to 50 in good health. Some clones in this sample may be carry-over from other donors' samples.

The gene calls are TRBV27 and TRBJ2-5, with no clear D. V lost 4 bases, J lost 5 bases, and 14 bases lay in between. In germline, CDR1 is MNHEY, CDR2 SMNVEV (reference sequence). This CDR3 is built from 14 residues. Written as DNA, the CDR3 is TGTGCCAGCAGTTCTATGCTAACGGGCGAGACCCAGTACTTC. Translation: CASSSMLTGETQYF.

The rearrangement uses TRBV27 and TRBJ1-2; 7 bases agree with TRBD1. V lost 5 bases to trimming and J lost 7 bases; unmatched junction nucleotides: 19. The length of the CDR3 is 17 residues. Germline CDR1 MNHEY, CDR2 SMNVEV (reference sequence). CDR3 sequence: CASSPRDRAEVLGGYTF. In DNA, the CDR3 is TGTGCCAGCAGTCCCCGAGACAGGGCGGAAGTTTTGGGTGGCTACACCTTC.

The chain has TRBV28 and TRBJ2-1; D gene uncertain. The germline V and J ends were trimmed by 2 bases and 8 bases, with 4 bases remaining between them. Per the germline V gene, CDR1 is MDHEN and CDR2 is SYDVKM. The CDR3 spans 11 residues. CDR3: CASSLVHEQFF. CDR3 nucleotide sequence: TGTGCCAGCAGTTTAGTACATGAGCAGTTCTTC.

The chain couples TRBV7-2 to TRBJ2-2, with D perhaps assigned TRBD1 or TRBD2 (6 bases each). The V and J ends lost 1 base and 0 bases respectively, with 15 bases between them. CDR1 SGHTA and CDR2 FQGNSA come from the germline V gene. This CDR3 region has 18 residues. The chain's CDR3 is CASSLVSGAGTNTGELFF. The CDR3 nucleotides are TGTGCCAGCAGCTTAGTGTCGGGGGCCGGAACGAACACCGGGGAGCTGTTTTTT.

The CDR3 protein is CASSIGPGLAGETQYF. The DNA for the CDR3 is TGTGCCAGTAGTATAGGGCCCGGACTAGCGGGAGAGACCCAGTACTTC. The V call is TRBV19, the J call TRBJ2-5, with 11 bases that match TRBD2. The CDR3 is made up of 16 amino acids. Germline V lookup: CDR1 LNHDA, CDR2 SQIVND (reference sequence). The ends lost 1 base at V and 4 bases at J; junction bases unmatched: 5.

The J gene is TRBJ2-3, the V gene TRBV15; perhaps TRBD1 as D (5 bases). Trimming shortened V by 1 base and J by 4 bases, and 15 bases separated the two germline ends. CDR3 length: 16 residues. Germline loops: CDR1 LNHNV, CDR2 YYDKDF (reference sequence). CDR3 sequence (DNA): TGTGCCACCAGCAGAGCCGCCGGGCAGGGATCAGATACGCAGTATTTT. It codes for CATSRAAGQGSDTQYF.

CDR3 sequence: CASSSQGFTEAFF. The CDR3 coding sequence is TGCGCCAGCAGCTCCCAGGGGTTCACTGAAGCTTTCTTT. This chain connects TRBV5-1 to TRBJ1-1, with a tentative D call TRBD1 (6 bases). This CDR3 is 13 amino acids long. The V gene lost 3 bases and the J gene lost 4 bases, with 10 bases spanning the gap. Germline values: CDR1 SGHRS, CDR2 YFSETQ.

The chain employs TRBV2 and TRBJ2-2; weak D call: TRBD1 (6 bases). The CDR3 is made up of 13 amino acids. Germline values: CDR1 SNHLY, CDR2 FYNNEI. V lost 3 bases to trimming and J lost 15 bases, with 17 bases between them. CDR3 sequence (DNA): TGTGCCAGCAGTGAGACAGGCCCCCGGTTGATGTTTTTT. This sequence encodes CASSETGPRLMFF.

Only a few counts were recorded for this clone. The chain is built from TRBV6-1 and TRBJ2-5; D assignment may be TRBD1 or TRBD2 (5 bases each). The V end was cut by 3 bases, the J end by 2 bases, with 10 bases between. The CDR3 is 14 residues long. CDR1 and CDR2 from the germline V gene are MNHNS and SASEGT. In nucleotides, the CDR3 is TGTGCCAGCAGTGATGGGACGGAGCAAGAGACCCAGTACTTC. Amino acid sequence: CASSDGTEQETQYF.

CDR3 amino acids: CASSTRGNQPQHF. The CDR3 DNA follows: TGTGCCAGCAGTACAAGGGGCAATCAGCCCCAGCATTTT. The gene calls are TRBV7-4 and TRBJ1-5; D ambiguous. Germline CDR1 and CDR2: SGHVT and SQSDAQ. The CDR3 sequence is 13 residues long. V shed 6 bases and J shed 2 bases, with 8 bases lying between them.

This rearrangement joins TRBV4-2 to TRBJ2-1; 8 bases match TRBD2. Germline V gene data show CDR1 as LGHNA and CDR2 as YNFKEQ. This CDR3 region has 15 residues. J lost 9 bases, V lost 4 bases, and 11 bases had no gene match. CDR3 loop: CASSPGSGAPGEQFF. The DNA of the CDR3 is TGTGCCAGCAGCCCCGGTAGCGGGGCCCCCGGTGAGCAGTTCTTC.

The rearrangement uses TRBV19 and TRBJ1-5; unclear D gene. The CDR3 consists of 16 residues. V lost 1 base and J lost 1, with 11 bases in between. Germline V gene data show CDR1 as LNHDA and CDR2 as SQIVND (reference sequence). The CDR3 loop reads CASSIAPPESNQPQHF. The CDR3 DNA follows: TGTGCCAGTAGTATAGCCCCACCTGAAAGCAATCAGCCCCAGCATTTT.

V gene TRBV25-1 combines with J gene TRBJ2-7; 8 bases are a match to TRBD1. Per germline, CDR1 MGHDK and CDR2 SYGVNS. This CDR3 contains 15 residues. Trimming took 3 bases from V and 2 from J; bases not matched to a gene: 6. CDR3 DNA sequence: TGTGCCAGCAGTGACCCCGGGACAGGTACCTACGAGCAGTACTTC. It specifies CASSDPGTGTYEQYF.

This clone was seen only once. The CDR3 region has the DNA TGTGCCAGCAGCCCCCGACTAGCGAGCACAGATACGCAGTATTTT. This translates into CASSPRLASTDTQYF. This chain connects TRBV28 to TRBJ2-3; TRBD2 matches 8 bases. Germline V gene data show CDR1 as MDHEN and CDR2 as SYDVKM. Trimming took 6 bases from V and 0 from J; bases not matched to a gene: 5. The CDR3 runs 15 residues.

This clone was seen more than once but under ten times. The CDR3 sequence is CASSPSRRDRVEQYF. CDR3 DNA: TGTGCCAGCAGCCCCTCCCGGCGGGACCGGGTGGAGCAGTACTTC. The rearrangement links TRBV13 to TRBJ2-7; D may be TRBD2 (6 bases). CDR3 length equals 15 residues. V was pared by 5 bases and J by 7 bases, with 21 bases between. In germline, CDR1 is PRHDT, CDR2 FYEKMQ (reference sequence).

Comments on this clone: A read error is the likely source, as a far larger clone sits one nucleotide away. The chain uses TRBV10-3 and TRBJ2-7; 8 bases are a match to TRBD2. Germline CDR1 and CDR2: ENHRY and SYGVKD. The junction had 6 bases not matched to a gene; V was cut back by 3 bases and J by 2 bases. The CDR3 has 15 residues. In nucleotides, the CDR3 is TGTGCCATCAGTGACACTAGCGGAAACCCCTACGAGCAGTACTTC. Protein sequence: CAISDTSGNPYEQYF.

The gene calls are TRBV6-1 and TRBJ2-3; D gene unclear. Germline V gene data show CDR1 as MNHNS and CDR2 as SASEGT. This CDR3 contains 12 residues. V gave up 6 bases and J gave up 2 bases, with 6 bases separating them. The CDR3: CASRTPTDTQYF. CDR3 DNA: TGTGCCAGCAGAACACCCACAGATACGCAGTATTTT.

The rearrangement joins TRBV6-5 to TRBJ2-7, with TRBD2 matching 9 bases. The CDR3 has 15 residues. V shed 10 bases and J 3 bases; nucleotides not matched to a gene: 13. Germline CDR1 is MNHEY and CDR2 is SVGAGI. The CDR3 region has the DNA TGTGCCACCTCCCCAAGGAGGACTAGCGACTACGAGCAGTACTTC. Translation gives CATSPRRTSDYEQYF.

The rearrangement uses TRBV4-1 and TRBJ2-1; 7 nucleotides agree with TRBD1. This CDR3 is 16 amino acids long. Trimming at V came to 3 bases and at J to 0 bases, leaving 5 bases not matched to a gene. CDR1 MGHRA and CDR2 YSYEKL come from the germline V gene. This CDR3 is CASSHRGQRSYNEQFF. CDR3 nucleotide sequence: TGCGCCAGCAGCCATAGGGGGCAGCGCTCCTACAATGAGCAGTTCTTC.

This chain connects TRBV30 to TRBJ2-1; 10 nucleotides match TRBD1. Trimming at V came to 2 bases and at J to 9 bases, leaving 10 bases not matched to a gene. This CDR3 spans 15 amino acids. Germline CDR1 is GTSNPN and CDR2 is SVGIG (reference sequence). CDR3 sequence: CAWSTTGGGQGEQFF. The CDR3, as DNA: TGTGCCTGGAGTACGACAGGGGGCGGCCAGGGTGAGCAGTTCTTC.

This clone was detected only once. The gene calls are TRBV4-3 and TRBJ2-1, with 8 bases fitting TRBD2. The length of the CDR3 is 19 residues. Unmatched junction bases numbered 18, after V lost 0 bases and J lost 8 bases. Per germline, CDR1 LGHNA and CDR2 YSLEER. In DNA, the CDR3 is TGCGCCAGCAGCCAAGACGGGTCGGGGGTGAGCGGGAGTTGGCATGAGCAGTTCTTC. Amino acids: CASSQDGSGVSGSWHEQFF.

This clone has just one count. The rearrangement links TRBV7-8 to TRBJ2-1, with 11 nucleotides matching TRBD2. Germline-derived CDR1 and CDR2 are SGHVS and FQNEAQ. With 0 bases clipped from V and 5 bases from J, the junction kept 9 bases outside the gene matches. The length of the CDR3 is 18 residues. CDR3 sequence reads: CASSLAIFSGRADNEQFF. The DNA for the CDR3 is TGTGCCAGCAGCTTAGCGATCTTTAGCGGGAGGGCCGACAATGAGCAGTTCTTC.

The chain employs TRBV11-2 and TRBJ2-3, with 7 positions matching TRBD2. The length of the CDR3 is 14 residues. Germline lookup yields CDR1 SGHAT and CDR2 FQNNGV. Trimming at V came to 1 base and at J to 9 bases, leaving 7 bases not matched to a gene. CDR3 nucleotides: TGTGCCAGCAGCTTAGTGGCGGCGGGGGAGACGCAGTATTTT. Amino acids: CASSLVAAGETQYF.

The genes are TRBV29-1 and TRBJ1-1, with 9 positions matching TRBD1. Germline V gene sequence: CDR1 SQVTM, CDR2 ANQGSEA. This CDR3 has 13 amino acids. V shed 6 bases, J shed 0 bases, and the junction held 2 bases outside the gene matches. CDR3 residues: CSVGDRVNTEAFF. In DNA form, the CDR3 reads TGCAGCGTCGGGGACAGGGTGAACACTGAAGCTTTCTTT.

The chain links TRBV21-1 to TRBJ1-5; TRBD1 was called by the table and not checked on the DNA. TRBV21-1 is recorded as a pseudogene. The CDR3 totals 13 residues. CDR3 in amino acids: CAGDRVRNQPQHF. CDR3 coding DNA: TGTGCCGGGGACAGGGTACGAAATCAGCCCCAGCATTTT.

This chain uses TRBV15 with TRBJ2-3; perhaps TRBD2 as D (5 bases). Trimming took 0 bases from V and 2 from J, leaving 24 bases between them. The germline V gene encodes CDR1 LNHNV and CDR2 YYDKDF (reference sequence). This CDR3 is built from 20 residues. The CDR3 region has the DNA TGTGCCACCAGCAGAGATGGACTTTCGCGGGCCGGAGGAATCACAGATACGCAGTATTTT. Protein product: CATSRDGLSRAGGITDTQYF. Based on the CDR3 plus reference TRBV15 and TRBJ2-3, the full variable domain is DAMVIQNPRYQVTQFGKPVTLSCSQTLNHNVMYWYQQKSSQAPKLLFHYYDKDFNNEADTPDNFQSRRPNTSFCFLDIRSPGLGDTAMYLCATSRDGLSRAGGITDTQYFGPGTRLTVL.

In its sample, this clone was seen once. The rearrangement uses TRBV7-9 and TRBJ2-1, with a possible D match to TRBD2 (5 bases). Looked up from germline, CDR1 is SEHNR and CDR2 is FQNEAQ (reference sequence). V dropped 3 bases and J dropped 5 bases, with 11 bases sitting between them. This CDR3 contains 14 residues. The CDR3 DNA sequence: TGTGCCAGCAGCTTCGTGGGGAGCGACAATGAGCAGTTCTTC. Protein sequence: CASSFVGSDNEQFF.

V usage is TRBV2 and J usage is TRBJ2-1; TRBD2 aligns across 11 bases. The CDR3 is 15 residues long. Germline assignment: CDR1 SNHLY and CDR2 FYNNEI. Unmatched junction bases numbered 3, after V lost 5 bases and J lost 3 bases. The CDR3 DNA reads as TGTGCCAGCAGTACCGGGACTAGCGGCTACAATGAGCAGTTCTTC. It encodes CASSTGTSGYNEQFF.

This chain connects TRBV4-2 to TRBJ2-7; no firm D call. V gave up 4 bases and J gave up 4 bases, with 17 bases separating them. CDR3 length: 15 residues. CDR1 LGHNA and CDR2 YNFKEQ come from the germline V gene. The CDR3 reads CASSPMVGSAYEQYF. For the CDR3, the DNA is TGTGCCAGCAGCCCTATGGTCGGGTCGGCGTACGAGCAGTACTTC.

The chain links TRBV5-1 to TRBJ2-5; D not certain. V lost 2 bases, J lost 5 bases, and 7 bases lay in between. The CDR3 length is 12 residues. Germline-derived CDR1 and CDR2 are SGHRS and YFSETQ. The CDR3 spells CASSFGLETQYF. As DNA, the CDR3 is TGCGCCAGCAGCTTCGGTTTGGAGACCCAGTACTTC.